This TCR beta chain was identified in a study of T-cell reconstitution after alpha-beta-depleted transplantation in children. General study points: The main origin of T-cell counts and diversity one year after transplant was newly produced T cells.

This clonotype has a handful of counts. Its cognate antigen is unknown. The CDR3 loop spans 12 amino acids. The germline V gene has CDR1 MNHEY and CDR2 SMNVEV (reference sequence). V was shortened by 8 bases and J by 8 bases, with 15 bases between the two germline ends. A library of TCRbeta sequences, prepared with unique molecular identifiers, was generated. TCRdb ran MiXCR on the PCR reads and lists one entry per CDR3 protein. Of fewer than 85,000 distinct CDR3 sequences listed, over 12% are singletons. This specimen consisted of PBMCs, mostly from graft donor cells, obtained 180 days after TCRalphabeta/CD19-depleted stem cell transplant. This TCR came from a male patient aged 2-10 years who had a stem cell transplant for acute lymphoblastic leukemia, so the T cells may come from the graft donor. The chain is built from TRBV27 and TRBJ1-2; D remains ambiguous. The CDR3 sequence: CASGFFYRGYTF. The CDR3 DNA is TGTGCCAGCGGATTCTTTTATCGCGGCTACACCTTC.